This T cell receptor beta chain was found in a study of shared clonotypes between healthy human individuals. Background on the study: The composition of the donors was two women and a few men aged 18 to 49.

How the authors handled the data: ImmunoSEQ only sent back junction sequences with no quality scores, so filtering was done differently. TCRdb's table, derived via immunoSEQ multiplex PCR, lists solely in-frame clones and lacks some. V and J calls and clone size are as listed in that table; D and trimming were resolved from the DNA. The table includes some 2,500,000 clones, roughly 90% detected once. Naive CD45RA+ and memory CD45RA-negative subsets were split from CD4+ cells. Trimming shortened V by 4 bases and J by 1 base, and 8 bases separated the two germline ends. The CDR3 covers 14 residues. Germline values: CDR1 SGHDN, CDR2 FVKESK.

Sequences were obtained from naive CD4+ T cells from PBMCs. Documented subset: CD45RA+ positively selected. This TCR was recovered from a man aged 18-30 years in good health. Some clones in this sample may be carry-over from other donors' samples. This chain connects TRBV14 to TRBJ2-1; D might be TRBD1 (5 bases). The DNA for the CDR3 is TGTGCCAGCAGCCCGACAGTTTCCTACAATGAGCAGTTCTTC. Amino acids: CASSPTVSYNEQFF.